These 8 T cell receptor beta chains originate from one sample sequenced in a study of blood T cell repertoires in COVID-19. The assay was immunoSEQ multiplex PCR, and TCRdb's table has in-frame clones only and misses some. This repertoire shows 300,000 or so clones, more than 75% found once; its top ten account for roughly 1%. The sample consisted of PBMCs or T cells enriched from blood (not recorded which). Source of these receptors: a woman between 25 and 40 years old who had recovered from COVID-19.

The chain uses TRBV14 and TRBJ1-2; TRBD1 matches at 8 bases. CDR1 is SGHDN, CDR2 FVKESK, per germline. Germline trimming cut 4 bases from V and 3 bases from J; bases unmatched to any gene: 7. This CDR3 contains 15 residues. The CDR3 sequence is CASSPRTGIHYGYTF. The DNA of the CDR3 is TGTGCCAGCAGCCCCCGGACAGGGATACACTATGGCTACACCTTC.

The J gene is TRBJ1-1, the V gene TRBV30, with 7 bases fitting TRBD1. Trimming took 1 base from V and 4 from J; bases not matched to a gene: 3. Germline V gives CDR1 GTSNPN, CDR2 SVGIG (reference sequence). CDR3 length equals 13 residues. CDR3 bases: TGTGCCTGGAGTGGGCAGGGGGGCACTGAAGCTTTCTTT. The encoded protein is CAWSGQGGTEAFF.

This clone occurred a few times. CDR3 residues: CASNVQLYNSPLHF. CDR3 nucleotide sequence: TGTGCCAGCAATGTACAGCTCTATAATTCACCCCTCCACTTT. The rearrangement uses TRBV2 and TRBJ1-6; D not resolved. Germline V CDR1 and CDR2: SNHLY, FYNNEI. Trimming stripped 7 bases from V and 3 bases from J, with 10 bases between. The CDR3 totals 14 residues.

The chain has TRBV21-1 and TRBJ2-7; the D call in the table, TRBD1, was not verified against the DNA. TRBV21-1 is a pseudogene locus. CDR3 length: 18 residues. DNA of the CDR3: TGTGCCAGCAGCAAGCCCGACAGGGAGAGAGGATTATCCTACGAGCAGTACTTC. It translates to CASSKPDRERGLSYEQYF.

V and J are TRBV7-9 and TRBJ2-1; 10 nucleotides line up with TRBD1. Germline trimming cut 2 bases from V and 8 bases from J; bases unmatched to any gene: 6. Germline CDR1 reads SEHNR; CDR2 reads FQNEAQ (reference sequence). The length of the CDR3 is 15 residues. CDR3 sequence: CASSLMGTGVYEQFF. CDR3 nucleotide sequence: TGTGCCAGCAGCTTAATGGGGACAGGGGTTTATGAGCAGTTCTTC.

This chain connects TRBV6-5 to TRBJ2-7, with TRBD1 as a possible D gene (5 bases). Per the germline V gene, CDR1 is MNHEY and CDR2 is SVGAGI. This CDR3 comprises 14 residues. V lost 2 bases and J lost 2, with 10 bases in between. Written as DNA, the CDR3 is TGTGCCAGCAGTTACCTGGCAGGGCCCTACGAGCAGTACTTC. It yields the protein CASSYLAGPYEQYF.

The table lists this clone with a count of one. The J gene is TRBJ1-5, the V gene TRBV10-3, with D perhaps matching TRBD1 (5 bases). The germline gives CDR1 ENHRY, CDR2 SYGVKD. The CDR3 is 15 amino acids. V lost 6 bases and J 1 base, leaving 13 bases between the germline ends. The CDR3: CAISKDRNSNQPQHF. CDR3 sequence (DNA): TGTGCCATCAGCAAAGACAGAAACAGCAATCAGCCCCAGCATTTT.

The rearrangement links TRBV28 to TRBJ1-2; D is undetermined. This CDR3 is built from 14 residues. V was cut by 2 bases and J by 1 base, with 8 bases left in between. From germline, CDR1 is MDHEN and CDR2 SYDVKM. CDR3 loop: CASSLRRSNYGYTF. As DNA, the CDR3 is TGTGCCAGCAGTTTAAGGCGGAGTAACTATGGCTACACCTTC.